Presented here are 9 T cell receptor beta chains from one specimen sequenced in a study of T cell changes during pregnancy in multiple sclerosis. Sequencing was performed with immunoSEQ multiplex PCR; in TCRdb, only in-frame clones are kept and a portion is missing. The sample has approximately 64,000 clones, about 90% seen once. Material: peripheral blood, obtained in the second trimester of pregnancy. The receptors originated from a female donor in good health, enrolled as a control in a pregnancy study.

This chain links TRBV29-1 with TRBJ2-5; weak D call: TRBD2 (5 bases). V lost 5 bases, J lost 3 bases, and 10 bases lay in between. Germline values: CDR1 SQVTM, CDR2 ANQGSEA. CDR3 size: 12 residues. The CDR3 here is CSVLGVKETQYF. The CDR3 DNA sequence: TGCAGCGTTTTGGGAGTTAAAGAGACCCAGTACTTC.

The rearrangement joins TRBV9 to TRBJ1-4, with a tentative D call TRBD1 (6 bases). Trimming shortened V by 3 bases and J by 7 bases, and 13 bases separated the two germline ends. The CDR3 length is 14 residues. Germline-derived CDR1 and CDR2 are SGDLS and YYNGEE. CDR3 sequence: CASSEQGFGEKLFF. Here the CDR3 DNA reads TGTGCCAGCAGCGAACAGGGTTTTGGTGAAAAACTGTTTTTT.

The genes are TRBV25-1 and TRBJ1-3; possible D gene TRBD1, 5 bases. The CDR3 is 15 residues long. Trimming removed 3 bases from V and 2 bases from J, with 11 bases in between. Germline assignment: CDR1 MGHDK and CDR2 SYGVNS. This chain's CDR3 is CASSEWGGTGNTIYF. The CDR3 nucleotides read TGTGCCAGCAGTGAGTGGGGGGGTACTGGAAACACCATATATTTT.

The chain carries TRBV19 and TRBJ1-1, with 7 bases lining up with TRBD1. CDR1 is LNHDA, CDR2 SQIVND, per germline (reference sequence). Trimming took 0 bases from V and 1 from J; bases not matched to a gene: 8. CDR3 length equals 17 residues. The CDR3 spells CASSIEGLGQTNTEAFF. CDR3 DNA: TGTGCCAGTAGTATAGAGGGCCTGGGACAGACGAACACTGAAGCTTTCTTT.

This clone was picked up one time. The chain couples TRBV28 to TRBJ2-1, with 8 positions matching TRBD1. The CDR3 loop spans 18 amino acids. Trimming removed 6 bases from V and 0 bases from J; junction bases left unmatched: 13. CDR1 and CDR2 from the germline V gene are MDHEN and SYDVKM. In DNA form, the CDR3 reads TGTGCCAGCAGCACTCTCTATGTCGACAGGGGCTCCTACAATGAGCAGTTCTTC. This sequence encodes CASSTLYVDRGSYNEQFF.

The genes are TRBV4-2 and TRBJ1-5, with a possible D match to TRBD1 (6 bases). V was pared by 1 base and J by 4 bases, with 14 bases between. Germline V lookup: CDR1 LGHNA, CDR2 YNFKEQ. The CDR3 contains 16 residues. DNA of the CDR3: TGTGCCAGCAGCCAAGCGGCGACAGGCGTAAATCAGCCCCAGCATTTT. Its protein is CASSQAATGVNQPQHF.

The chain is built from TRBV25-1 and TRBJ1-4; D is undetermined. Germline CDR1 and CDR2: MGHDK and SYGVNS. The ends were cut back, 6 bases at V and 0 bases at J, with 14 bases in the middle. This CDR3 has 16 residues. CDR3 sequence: CASSPNFGATNEKLFF. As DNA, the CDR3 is TGTGCCAGCAGCCCGAACTTCGGTGCAACTAATGAAAAACTGTTTTTT.

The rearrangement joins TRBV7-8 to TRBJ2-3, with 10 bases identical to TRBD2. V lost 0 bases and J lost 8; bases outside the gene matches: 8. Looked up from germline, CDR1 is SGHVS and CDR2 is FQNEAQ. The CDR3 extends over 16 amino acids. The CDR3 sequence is CASSLAVLAGVGTQYF. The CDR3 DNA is TGTGCCAGCAGCTTAGCGGTCCTAGCGGGAGTCGGTACGCAGTATTTT.

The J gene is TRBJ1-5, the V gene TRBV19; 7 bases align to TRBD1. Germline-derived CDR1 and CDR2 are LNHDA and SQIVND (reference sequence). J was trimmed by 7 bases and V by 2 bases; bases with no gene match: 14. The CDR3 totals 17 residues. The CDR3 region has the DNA TGTGCCAGTAGTATAAACGACAGGGATGGATTTCGGCAGCCCCAGCATTTT. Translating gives CASSINDRDGFRQPQHF.